This entry lists 31 T cell receptor beta chains sequenced from one sample in a study of blood T cells in healthy people across ages. The use of a sample-barcoded 5' primer and a J-beta primer mix characterized a second PCR of 7 to 11 cycles. TCRdb passed the 5' RACE reads through MiXCR, listing each CDR3 protein once. This sample has some 850,000 distinct CDR3 sequences, with around a quarter found just once. The sample was also reused in another study, on T cells of mothers and their children.

The specimen sequenced was blood. The receptors stem from a boy aged 5-17 years in good health.

The rearrangement uses TRBV20-1 and TRBJ1-3; no definite D call. V dropped 3 bases and J dropped 2 bases, with 8 bases sitting between them. The CDR3 runs 13 residues. From germline, CDR1 is DFQATT and CDR2 SNEGSKA (reference sequence). The CDR3 DNA sequence: TGCAGTGCTAGTGTTCAGCCTGGAAACACCATATATTTT. Encoded protein: CSASVQPGNTIYF.

The genes are TRBV19 and TRBJ1-2; D is unclear. Germline values: CDR1 LNHDA, CDR2 SQIVND (reference sequence). V was shortened by 1 base and J by 0 bases, with 9 bases between the two germline ends. The CDR3 loop spans 15 amino acids. The CDR3 nucleotides read TGTGCCAGTAGTATAGCAGACGGAGCTAACTATGGCTACACCTTC. Its translation: CASSIADGANYGYTF.

This clonotype was counted a few times. This chain links TRBV20-1 with TRBJ1-2; no definite D call. Germline lookup yields CDR1 DFQATT and CDR2 SNEGSKA (reference sequence). The CDR3 totals 12 residues. Deletions cut 0 bases from V and 8 bases from J, with 10 bases between. CDR3 in DNA: TGCAGTGCTAGAGATTGGGCTAGGGGCTACACCTTC. This gives the protein CSARDWARGYTF.

The V gene is TRBV10-3, the J gene TRBJ2-5, with TRBD2 matching over 15 bases. This CDR3 contains 17 residues. CDR1 ENHRY and CDR2 SYGVKD come from the germline V gene. The V segment lost 5 bases and the J segment 4 bases; nucleotides outside the gene matches: 8. In DNA form, the CDR3 reads TGTGCCATCAGTCGGACTAGCGGGGGGGCCCTAGGAGAGACCCAGTACTTC. It is translated as CAISRTSGGALGETQYF.

This sequence joins TRBV12-3 or TRBV12-4 and TRBJ2-1, with unresolved D. This CDR3 comprises 12 residues. With 5 bases removed from V and 10 bases from J, the gap between germline ends came to 12 bases. The CDR3 is CASSPPVREQFF. The CDR3 bases are TGTGCCAGCAGTCCCCCTGTCAGGGAGCAGTTCTTC.

The table lists this clonotype with a few counts. The V gene is TRBV5-1, the J gene TRBJ2-7; D not resolved. Germline-derived CDR1 and CDR2 are SGHRS and YFSETQ. CDR3 length: 15 amino acids. V lost 4 bases and J lost 2, with 16 bases in between. The chain's CDR3 is CASSVSITEPYEQYF. The CDR3 region has the DNA TGCGCCAGCAGCGTATCGATCACAGAACCCTACGAGCAGTACTTC.

The chain combines TRBV6-6 with TRBJ2-1; no firm D call. The CDR3 sequence is 12 residues long. Germline values: CDR1 MNHNY, CDR2 SVGAGI (reference sequence). V lost 6 bases and J 5 bases, leaving 8 bases between the germline ends. As DNA, the CDR3 is TGTGCCAGCAGCGTGGATCACAATGAGCAGTTCTTC. Its protein product is CASSVDHNEQFF.

A few counts support this clonotype. The CDR3 sequence: CSVDGWVSGGDIGQFF. The CDR3 nucleotides read TGCAGCGTTGATGGTTGGGTTAGCGGGGGGGATATTGGACAGTTCTTC. The gene calls are TRBV29-1 and TRBJ2-1; TRBD2 matches at 11 bases. Germline CDR1 reads SQVTM; CDR2 reads ANQGSEA. This CDR3 contains 16 residues. The V gene end was trimmed by 3 bases and the J gene end by 13 bases; junction bases not matched to a gene: 17.

The sample holds a few counts of this clonotype. The chain carries TRBV4-1 and TRBJ2-7; no reliable D call. V gave up 0 bases and J gave up 3 bases, with 9 bases separating them. Germline V CDR1 and CDR2: MGHRA, YSYEKL. CDR3 length: 14 amino acids. CDR3 nucleotide sequence: TGCGCCAGCAGCCAAGAAGCGATGGGCTACGAGCAGTACTTC. It encodes CASSQEAMGYEQYF.

The chain joins TRBV12-3 or TRBV12-4 to TRBJ1-2, with D maybe TRBD1 (5 bases). The CDR3 spans 13 residues. V dropped 7 bases and J dropped 11 bases, with 20 bases sitting between them. The DNA for the CDR3 is TGTGCCAGCACCGCGGTGAGGGGCTCGGGGTACACCTTC. It encodes CASTAVRGSGYTF.

About this clonotype itself: One junction end does not reproduce the germline sequence, and a read error may be involved. This chain joins TRBV7-9 and TRBJ2-5; the match to TRBD2 covers 8 bases. The CDR3 spans 15 residues. CDR1 is SEHNR and CDR2 is FQNEAQ in the germline V gene (reference sequence). The CDR3 is CASSYGRGAVDEQCF. The CDR3 DNA reads as TGTGCCAGCAGCTACGGGAGGGGGGCTGTGGACGAGCAGTGCTTC.

The chain couples TRBV12-3 or TRBV12-4 to TRBJ2-3; D uncertain. Between the trimmed V and J ends, which lost 3 bases and 6 bases, there was a span of 7 bases. This CDR3 is built from 12 residues. In DNA, the CDR3 is TGTGCCAGCAGTTTGCCCCCTGATACGCAGTATTTT. As protein: CASSLPPDTQYF.

This clonotype was seen a few times. The chain recombines TRBV7-9 with TRBJ1-2, with TRBD1 matching 11 bases. This CDR3 is built from 15 residues. V was pared by 2 bases and J by 5 bases, with 4 bases of the junction left unmatched. Germline-derived CDR1 and CDR2 are SEHNR and FQNEAQ (reference sequence). CDR3 residues: CASSLPGTGGYGYTF. CDR3 sequence (DNA): TGTGCCAGCAGCTTACCCGGGACAGGGGGATATGGCTACACCTTC.

A few counts support this clonotype. The chain links TRBV7-9 to TRBJ2-5; perhaps TRBD1 as D (5 bases). Germline CDR1 is SEHNR and CDR2 is FQNEAQ (reference sequence). This CDR3 is built from 15 residues. The ends were cut back, 7 bases at V and 1 base at J, with 16 bases in the middle. CDR3 protein: CASNPNRISQETQYF. CDR3 nucleotide sequence: TGTGCCAGCAACCCTAACAGGATCTCCCAAGAGACCCAGTACTTC.

The chain uses TRBV20-1 and TRBJ1-3; a weak D match, TRBD1 (6 bases). V was shortened by 6 bases and J by 0 bases, with 12 bases between the two germline ends. Germline CDR1 reads DFQATT; CDR2 reads SNEGSKA (reference sequence). CDR3 length: 14 amino acids. CDR3 coding DNA: TGCAGTGCGAGGACAGCCCTCTCTGGAAACACCATATATTTT. Translated: CSARTALSGNTIYF.

Comment on this clonotype: At one end, the junction sequence differs from germline, possibly due to a read error. This chain's CDR3 is CASSFPEAGEELFF. The CDR3 DNA reads TGCGCCAGCAGCTTTCCCGAGGCGGGTGAAGAACTGTTTTTT. V gene TRBV5-1 combines with J gene TRBJ1-4; D uncertain. CDR1 is SGHRS, CDR2 YFSETQ, per germline. The CDR3 runs 14 residues.

The chain uses TRBV7-9 and TRBJ2-1; 8 nucleotides agree with TRBD1. The end of the DNA fits TRBJ2-7 better, so the J call may be wrong. The germline gives CDR1 SEHNR, CDR2 FQNEAQ (reference sequence). This CDR3 contains 14 residues. The DNA of the CDR3 is TGTGCCAGCAGCTTCGGACAGGGTTTGGACGAGCAGTACTTC. Its translation is CASSFGQGLDEQYF.

This clonotype was picked up a small number of times. V usage is TRBV6-2 or TRBV6-3 and J usage is TRBJ2-1, with D unclear. CDR3 size: 15 residues. Germline V gene lookup returns CDR1 MNHEY and CDR2 SVGEGT. V was trimmed by 5 bases and J by 3 bases, leaving 14 bases between them. This CDR3 reads CASSPTRRYYNEQFF. The DNA of the CDR3 is TGTGCCAGCAGTCCCACACGCCGCTACTACAATGAGCAGTTCTTC.

This clonotype was counted a few times. This CDR3 reads CASRPTYNEQFF. In DNA, the CDR3 is TGTGCCAGCAGACCAACCTACAATGAGCAGTTCTTC. V and J are TRBV6-2 or TRBV6-3 and TRBJ2-1; D not resolved. Per the germline V gene, CDR1 is MNHEY and CDR2 is SVGEGT. This CDR3 has 12 residues. Trimming removed 6 bases from V and 2 bases from J, with 5 bases in between.

The chain recombines TRBV29-1 with TRBJ2-3; TRBD2 agrees at 10 bases. This CDR3 contains 15 residues. Germline CDR1 is SQVTM and CDR2 is ANQGSEA. The V segment lost 5 bases and the J segment 3 bases; nucleotides outside the gene matches: 8. CDR3 in amino acids: CSVNSGLAFTDTQYF. Here the CDR3 DNA reads TGCAGCGTTAATTCGGGACTAGCGTTTACAGATACGCAGTATTTT.

This clonotype was seen at least ten times. The genes are TRBV15 and TRBJ2-4, with TRBD1 matching 9 bases. The CDR3 is 13 residues long. Germline assignment: CDR1 LNHNV and CDR2 YYDKDF (reference sequence). Losses at the gene ends were 5 bases for V and 6 bases for J; bases not matched to a gene: 2. The CDR3 DNA sequence: TGTGCCACCAGCTTGGACAGGGGAAACATTCAGTACTTC. It specifies CATSLDRGNIQYF. Full variable domain (missing parts from reference TRBV15 and TRBJ2-4): DAMVIQNPRYQVTQFGKPVTLSCSQTLNHNVMYWYQQKSSQAPKLLFHYYDKDFNNEADTPDNFQSRRPNTSFCFLDIRSPGLGDTAMYLCATSLDRGNIQYFGAGTRLSVL.

Comments on this clonotype: The junction shows a germline mismatch at one end, possibly a read error. The chain employs TRBV20-1 and TRBJ1-5; D call uncertain. The CDR3 sequence is 14 residues long. Per the germline V gene, CDR1 is DFQATT and CDR2 is SNEGSKA (reference sequence). CDR3: CSARDRSVAQPKHF. For the CDR3, the DNA is TGCAGTGCTAGAGACCGATCCGTAGCACAGCCCAAGCATTTT.

This clonotype was observed a few times. The CDR3 loop is CSATPPGQAPYGYTF. CDR3 DNA: TGCAGTGCTACCCCTCCGGGACAGGCTCCCTATGGCTACACCTTC. V is TRBV20-1 and J is TRBJ1-2; 8 bases agree with TRBD1. J was trimmed by 4 bases and V by 4 bases; bases with no gene match: 11. The CDR3 has 15 residues. Germline CDR1 is DFQATT and CDR2 is SNEGSKA (reference sequence).

The chain combines TRBV2 with TRBJ1-1; D ambiguous. Deletions cut 5 bases from V and 5 bases from J, with 6 bases between. The CDR3 runs 11 residues. Germline values: CDR1 SNHLY, CDR2 FYNNEI. CDR3 in amino acids: CASSRQTEAFF. The DNA of the CDR3 is TGTGCCAGCAGTCGACAAACTGAAGCTTTCTTT.

The gene calls are TRBV10-3 and TRBJ2-7, with TRBD1 as a possible D gene (6 bases). Trimming took off 5 bases at V and 6 bases at J, with 11 bases between the two ends. The CDR3 spans 12 residues. Germline V lookup: CDR1 ENHRY, CDR2 SYGVKD. The CDR3 spells CAISWEQGEQYF. As DNA, the CDR3 is TGTGCCATCAGTTGGGAACAGGGCGAGCAGTACTTC.

J is TRBJ2-1 and V is TRBV27, with TRBD2 matching over 13 bases. CDR3 length: 16 residues. Trimming took 5 bases from V and 2 from J; bases not matched to a gene: 3. Germline lookup yields CDR1 MNHEY and CDR2 SMNVEV (reference sequence). The CDR3 sequence is CASSPGTSGAYNEQFF. As DNA, the CDR3 is TGTGCCAGCAGTCCGGGGACTAGCGGGGCCTACAATGAGCAGTTCTTC.

This clonotype was detected a few times. The chain joins TRBV14 to TRBJ2-5; unclear D gene. Germline V gives CDR1 SGHDN, CDR2 FVKESK. The V end lost 3 bases, the J end lost 5 bases, and 16 bases lay between the germline ends. The CDR3 is 15 amino acids. In DNA, the CDR3 is TGTGCCAGCAGCCAGTTACAGACCTTTCCCGAGACCCAGTACTTC. Encoded protein: CASSQLQTFPETQYF. Full variable domain (remainder filled in from reference TRBV14 and TRBJ2-5): EAGVTQFPSHSVIEKGQTVTLRCDPISGHDNLYWYRRVMGKEIKFLLHFVKESKQDESGMPNNRFLAERTGGTYSTLKVQPAELEDSGVYFCASSQLQTFPETQYFGPGTRLLVL.

This chain connects TRBV5-5 to TRBJ2-5, with no clear D. V shed 1 base and J shed 2 bases, with 15 bases lying between them. The CDR3 is 16 residues long. Germline V lookup: CDR1 SGHKS, CDR2 YYEKEE (reference sequence). The CDR3 DNA follows: TGTGCCAGCAGCTTGAGGCTGAACGGCGAACAAGAGACCCAGTACTTC. Its protein is CASSLRLNGEQETQYF.

The rearrangement uses TRBV2 and TRBJ1-6; 7 positions match TRBD1. Germline CDR1 SNHLY, CDR2 FYNNEI. The CDR3 runs to 14 residues. V lost 6 bases and J lost 4; bases outside the gene matches: 3. As DNA, the CDR3 is TGTGCCAGCAGAGGGACAGCTTATAATTCACCCCTCCACTTT. Translated, it gives CASRGTAYNSPLHF.

This clonotype turned up a few times. The CDR3 nucleotides are TGTGCCAGCAGTTTTTTCGGACACAGGGGAAATGGAAACACCATATATTTT. It codes for CASSFFGHRGNGNTIYF. The rearrangement joins TRBV6-5 to TRBJ1-3, with 7 bases that match TRBD1. V was pared by 4 bases and J by 3 bases, with 12 bases of the junction left unmatched. Germline V lookup: CDR1 MNHEY, CDR2 SVGAGI. The CDR3 loop spans 17 amino acids.

In this sample, this clonotype turned up a few times. V and J are TRBV7-2 and TRBJ2-5, with a possible D match to TRBD2 (6 bases). The V and J ends lost 7 bases and 5 bases respectively, with 26 bases between them. The CDR3 runs 17 residues. The germline V gene has CDR1 SGHTA and CDR2 FQGNSA. The CDR3 nucleotides read TGTGCCAGCACCTCCATAAGGGCGGGGAATTTGATTGAGACCCAGTACTTC. As protein: CASTSIRAGNLIETQYF. The whole variable domain, remainder taken from reference TRBV7-2 and TRBJ2-5, is GAGVSQSPSNKVTEKGKDVELRCDPISGHTALYWYRQSLGQGLEFLIYFQGNSAPDKSGLPSDRFSAERTGGSVSTLTIQRTQQEDSAVYLCASTSIRAGNLIETQYFGPGTRLLVL.